This T cell receptor (beta chain) was recovered during a study of graft-versus-host responses after intestinal transplantation. Study-level information: Recipients had multivisceral, liver-intestinal, or isolated intestinal transplants. The study gave all recipients anti-thymocyte globulin induction, then tacrolimus and steroids for three to four years. Study conclusions and caveats: Recipient-marrow GvH clones were detected, some having first appeared in ileum or blood. Circulating GvH clones peaking coincided with falling HvG clones soon after transplant.

With regard to this clone: The antigen is undetermined.

Libraries were prepared by immunoSEQ multiplex PCR; TCRdb keeps only in-frame clonotypes and omits some of them. The sample lists approximately 37,000 clones; nearly 90% were seen once. CDR1 and CDR2 from the germline V gene are SNHLY and FYNNEI. The CDR3 spans 13 residues. Trimming pared 5 bases from V and 2 bases from J, leaving 8 bases between. Source: PBMCs, taken 267 days after transplant. The V call is TRBV2, the J call TRBJ2-3; D gene uncertain. The receptor comes from a human patient who received an intestinal transplant, so some T cells may come from the graft donor. The CDR3, as DNA: TGTGCCAGCAGTCAACTTGACACAGATACGCAGTATTTT. Its translation is CASSQLDTDTQYF.